This TCR beta chain was sequenced in a study of blood T cell repertoires in COVID-19 (dated by TCRdb to about 2020). For the study in its entirety: Collaborator samples came from the United States, Italy and Spain and covered acute and convalescent phases of COVID-19. The prospective study material was composed of cDNA or gDNA derived from T cells, B-cell-depleted T cells, or PBMCs. Subjects who had been exposed to COVID-19, were actively infected with it, or had recovered from it provided the deeply sampled blood TCRbeta repertoires that made up the dataset. The repertoires were released in a freely available public database intended as a resource for research on the immune response to SARS-CoV-2. Samples came from the ongoing ImmuneRACE study (first 160 participants) plus 1,254 subjects from 6 global collaborators. The sample metadata nearly always contained a de-identified subject ID, COVID-19 status, age in years and sex. HLA class I and class II types, where available, came from metadata supplied by the sample provider rather than from assay-based typing.

General conclusions and limits of the study: Clinical and demographic metadata were provided uncurated, with the amount varying by source and participant.

In the case of this clone: Its specific antigen is unknown. Base qualities are not at hand, and no much larger clone is one base apart.

TCRbeta CDR3 regions were amplified from genomic DNA using the immunoSEQ Assay, a bias-controlled multiplex PCR. The authors processed their data as follows. Within the assay, amplification of reference gene primers was used to estimate how many nucleated cells each sample contained. To quantify the absolute abundance of each unique TCRbeta CDR3 rearrangement, sequence reads were collapsed and filtered. For each sample, productive Simpson clonality was calculated by taking the square root of Simpson's diversity index across productive rearrangements. TCRdb's version of the immuneACCESS table is confined to in-frame rearrangements and falls short of the full clone set. An unresolved V gene accounts for under half of the shortfall where checked; the remainder is of unknown origin. The V and J calls and clone size come from that table; D and trimming were worked out from the DNA. For this sample the table gives about 93,000 clones, of which almost 80% were detected only once. The ten top clones hold around 17% of the sample.

CDR1 MDHEN and CDR2 SYDVKM were looked up in the germline V gene. V has 3 bases trimmed and J has 4 bases trimmed; junction bases matching no gene number 6. Reading from cysteine to phenylalanine, the CDR3 counts 15 amino acids. Only the CDR3 DNA is retained, 45 bases long and in frame from the first base. Collaborating institutions collected whole blood in K2EDTA tubes following their own protocols. For TCRbeta analysis, collaborator samples were shipped as frozen whole blood, as isolated PBMCs, or as DNA extracted from either sample type. The chain is assembled from TRBV28 and TRBJ2-1; 7 central nucleotides agree with TRBD2. Sequenced material: peripheral blood. The TCR sequence derives from a human donor in a cohort sampled during active COVID-19. The CDR3 region: CASSFGGGFYNEQFF. At the DNA level, the sequence is TGTGCCAGCAGTTTCGGCGGGGGTTTTTACAATGAGCAGTTCTTC. When the CDR3 is completed using the reference TRBV28 and TRBJ2-1 genes on either side, the full variable domain is DVKVTQSSRYLVKRTGEKVFLECVQDMDHENMFWYRQDPGLGLRLIYFSYDVKMKEKGDIPEGYSVSREKKERFSLILESASTNQTSMYLCASSFGGGFYNEQFFGPGTRLTVL.